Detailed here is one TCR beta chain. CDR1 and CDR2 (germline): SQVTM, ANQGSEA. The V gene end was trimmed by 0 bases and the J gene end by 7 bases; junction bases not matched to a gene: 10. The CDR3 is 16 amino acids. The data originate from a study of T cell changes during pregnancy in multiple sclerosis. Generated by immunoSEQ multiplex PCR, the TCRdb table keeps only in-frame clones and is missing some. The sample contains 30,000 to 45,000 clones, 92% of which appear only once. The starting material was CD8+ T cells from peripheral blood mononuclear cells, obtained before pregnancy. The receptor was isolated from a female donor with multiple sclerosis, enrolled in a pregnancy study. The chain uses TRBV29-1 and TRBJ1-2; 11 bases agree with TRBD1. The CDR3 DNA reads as TGCAGCGTTGAAGATCGGCTTGGACAGGGGGCTAGTGGCTACACCTTC. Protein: CSVEDRLGQGASGYTF.